The rows below give T cell receptor beta chains drawn from one sample of a study of blood T cell repertoires in COVID-19. Generated by immunoSEQ multiplex PCR, the TCRdb table keeps only in-frame clones and is missing some. The data show about 320,000 clones, with more than 75% seen just once and approximately 2.5% held by the top ten. The source material was PBMCs or T cells enriched from blood (not recorded which). These receptors were obtained from a man aged 55 to 69 who had recovered from COVID-19. The conserved cysteine and the conserved F or W are not part of the CDR3 here. The listing skips clone size in some rows; elsewhere it reads once, few, many or a size class.

TRBJ1-2 - TRBV6-5 ASSTPTGTYYGYT
TRBJ2-3 - TRBV19 ASSIETGTGGVTDTQY
TRBJ2-1 few TRBV29-1 SVSGRGDEQF
TRBJ1-5 - TRBV7-3 ASSLTLSQGRSQPQH
TRBJ1-1 - TRBV5-5 ASKQGRNTEAF
TRBJ1-2 - TRBV27 ASSLRGGYGYT
TRBJ1-2 - TRBV7-9 ASSLTGQSVGYT
TRBJ2-2 - TRBV5-4 ASSLWGAGELF
TRBJ1-6 - TRBV3-1/TRBV3-2 ASSQAGGSFNSPLH
TRBJ1-1 - TRBV18 ASSAQGASTEAF
TRBJ2-3 - TRBV2 ASSETGLAGTDTQY
TRBJ1-6 once TRBV18 ASSREWRDSPLH
TRBJ2-1 - TRBV5-6 ASSLFSGFNNEQF
TRBJ2-1 - TRBV11-2 ASSSRGGPWNEQF
TRBJ2-3 once TRBV14 ASSQDLTSLGLYEGEDTQY
TRBJ1-1 - TRBV3-1/TRBV3-2 ASSDTGNTEAF
TRBJ1-4 - TRBV3-1/TRBV3-2 ASSQPSGGLF
TRBJ1-1 - TRBV5-1 ASSLAQGTTEAF
TRBJ2-3 - TRBV7-2 ASSLSTSADTQY
TRBJ1-3 - TRBV3-1/TRBV3-2 ASSQVLFGHTSGNTIY
TRBJ1-1 - TRBV24-1 ATSGRGEAF
TRBJ2-4 - TRBV15 ATSRGGGGRY
TRBJ2-3 - TRBV19 ASRDRGTDTQY
TRBJ2-7 - TRBV3-1/TRBV3-2 ASSERISYEQY
TRBJ2-1 - TRBV11-2 ASSLPGTGWNEQF
TRBJ2-1 - TRBV5-6 ASSWVGTREYNEQF
TRBJ1-3 once TRBV9 ASSPGPGNTIY
TRBJ1-4 - TRBV6-4 ASSAWTGGEKLF
TRBJ1-6 once TRBV12-5 ASGLLPIGGSPLH
TRBJ1-4 - TRBV6-5 ASRLGTGENEKLF
TRBJ2-1 once TRBV3-1/TRBV3-2 ASSQDLNSYNEQF
TRBJ1-5 - TRBV28 ASREQGSSNQPQH
TRBJ2-5 - TRBV2 VLVAQETQY
TRBJ1-2 once TRBV3-1/TRBV3-2 ASSQDRVGNGYT
TRBJ2-7 once TRBV19 ASRHSGGPYEQY
TRBJ2-7 - TRBV14 ASSQGRDHLFYEQY
TRBJ1-4 - TRBV7-9 ASSAAGPNEKLF
TRBJ2-1 - TRBV5-4 ASSPGQGGHNEQF
TRBJ2-3 - TRBV30 ARQGVWTSGSSTDTQY
TRBJ2-7 - TRBV4-1 ASSQDGGGLGEQY
TRBJ2-3 - TRBV11-3 ASSPGLAGITDTQY
TRBJ1-5 - TRBV28 ASSLPGVLRPQH